The clone carrying this T cell receptor beta chain appeared a few times. V lost 7 bases to trimming and J lost 4 bases, with 13 bases between them. The CDR3 sequence is 13 residues long. Looked up from germline, CDR1 is MNHNS and CDR2 is SASEGT. Investigators took approximately 10 milliliters of peripheral blood from every donor. The source of the sample is a study of blood T cells in healthy people across ages. The use of a sample-barcoded 5' primer and a J-beta primer mix characterized a second PCR of about 7 to 12 cycles. In TCRdb, the 5' RACE reads were re-called with MiXCR into one record per CDR3 protein. This table has around 1.5 million distinct CDR3 sequences, approximately 38% appearing once.

The chain has TRBV6-1 and TRBJ2-5; perhaps TRBD1 as D (6 bases). This clonotype originated in a woman younger than 35 in good health. The source material was blood. This chain's CDR3 is CASTLIGGETQYF. The CDR3 DNA sequence: TGTGCCAGCACCTTAATAGGGGGAGAGACCCAGTACTTC.